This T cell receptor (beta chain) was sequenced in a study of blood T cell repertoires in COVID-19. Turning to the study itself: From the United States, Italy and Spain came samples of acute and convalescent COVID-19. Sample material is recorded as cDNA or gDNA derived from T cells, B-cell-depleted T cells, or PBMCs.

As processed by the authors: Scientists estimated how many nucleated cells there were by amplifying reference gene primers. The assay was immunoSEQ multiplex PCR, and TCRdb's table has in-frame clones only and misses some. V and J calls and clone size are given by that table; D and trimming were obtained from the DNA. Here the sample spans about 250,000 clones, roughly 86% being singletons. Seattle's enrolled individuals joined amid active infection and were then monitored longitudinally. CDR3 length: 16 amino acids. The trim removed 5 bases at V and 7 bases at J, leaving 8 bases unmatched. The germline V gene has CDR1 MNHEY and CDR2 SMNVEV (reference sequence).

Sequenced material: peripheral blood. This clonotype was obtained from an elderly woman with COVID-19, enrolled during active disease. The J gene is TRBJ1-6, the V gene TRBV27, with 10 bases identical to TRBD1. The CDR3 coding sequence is TGTGCCAGCAGTCCTTACCGGGACAGGGGAAATTCACCCCTCCACTTT. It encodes CASSPYRDRGNSPLHF.